The 29 T cell receptor beta chains below were found in one sample sequenced in a study of T cells in localized non-small cell lung cancer (dated by TCRdb to 2018 to 2020). Library construction relied on the immunoSEQ multiplex PCR assay. TCRdb obtained this table from immuneACCESS and retained in-frame rearrangements with V and J assigned. These tables miss some clones; where compared with another copy, unresolved V genes account for less than half of the shortfall, and the remainder is unexplained. The sample table holds about 52,000 clones, of which about 88% were seen once. The top ten constitute less than 20% of the sample. The source material was PBMCs, sampled before any cancer treatment. The receptors come from a female donor with stage II lung adenocarcinoma.

V usage is TRBV11-2 and J usage is TRBJ1-2; 12 nucleotides line up with TRBD1. The CDR3 sequence is 15 residues long. J gave up 3 bases and V 4 bases, and 3 bases lay outside the gene matches. CDR1 and CDR2 from the germline V gene are SGHAT and FQNNGV. This chain's CDR3 is CASSWDRGRDYGYTF. Here the CDR3 DNA reads TGTGCCAGCAGCTGGGACAGGGGGCGGGACTATGGCTACACCTTC.

J is TRBJ1-2 and V is TRBV15; 10 bases fit TRBD1. The CDR3 has 20 residues. V was clipped by 2 bases and J by 5 bases; unmatched bases: 20. Germline CDR1 LNHNV, CDR2 YYDKDF (reference sequence). CDR3 bases: TGTGCCACCAGCAGAATAACGAACCCGGGACAGGGGCGAGAAGGGTATGGCTACACCTTC. Translation gives CATSRITNPGQGREGYGYTF.

The genes are TRBV19 and TRBJ1-4; tentative D call: TRBD1 (6 bases). Trimming left V 7 bases short and J 5 bases short, with 20 bases between. Germline V gene lookup returns CDR1 LNHDA and CDR2 SQIVND (reference sequence). The CDR3 extends over 16 amino acids. The CDR3 DNA sequence: TGTGCCAGTATCCGATCGGCCGGGACAAGGAATGAAAAACTGTTTTTT. Protein: CASIRSAGTRNEKLFF.

The chain recombines TRBV11-1 with TRBJ2-1; weak D call: TRBD1 (5 bases). V shed 5 bases and J shed 1 base, with 12 bases lying between them. Looked up from germline, CDR1 is SGHAT and CDR2 is FQDESV (reference sequence). The CDR3 totals 15 residues. In DNA, the CDR3 is TGTGCCAGCAGCACAGGTTACCAATCCTACAATGAGCAGTTCTTC. Translating gives CASSTGYQSYNEQFF.

This chain connects TRBV6-5 to TRBJ2-3; D is tentatively TRBD1 or TRBD2 (5 bases each). Germline V gene sequence: CDR1 MNHEY, CDR2 SVGAGI. CDR3 length: 15 residues. The V end lost 0 bases, the J end lost 4 bases, and 11 bases lay between the germline ends. CDR3 in amino acids: CASSYSSGLADTQYF. The CDR3, as DNA: TGTGCCAGCAGTTACTCTTCGGGGCTCGCAGATACGCAGTATTTT.

This clone was observed once. The chain joins TRBV25-1 to TRBJ2-1, with unresolved D. CDR1 and CDR2 from the germline V gene are MGHDK and SYGVNS. V was pared by 0 bases and J by 10 bases, with 10 bases between. This CDR3 has 13 amino acids. CDR3 region: CASSEYRGPEQFF. The CDR3 bases are TGTGCCAGCAGTGAATATAGAGGCCCGGAGCAGTTCTTC.

The rearrangement links TRBV10-1 to TRBJ1-1; no clear D. The CDR3 has 13 amino acids. The germline gives CDR1 WNHNN, CDR2 SYGVQD (reference sequence). The V gene lost 6 bases and the J gene lost 1 base, with 9 bases spanning the gap. The CDR3 is CASRKDTNTEAFF. As DNA, the CDR3 is TGCGCCAGCAGAAAGGATACGAACACTGAAGCTTTCTTT.

The chain links TRBV12-5 to TRBJ1-5; no definite D call. Germline CDR1 is LGHNT and CDR2 is FRNRAP. The CDR3 length is 11 residues. Trimming took off 3 bases at V and 4 bases at J, with 1 base between the two ends. CDR3 in amino acids: CASGLNQPQHF. CDR3 DNA: TGTGCTAGTGGTTTAAATCAGCCCCAGCATTTT.

The chain uses TRBV19 and TRBJ2-3; D is undetermined. The germline gives CDR1 LNHDA, CDR2 SQIVND (reference sequence). This CDR3 spans 13 amino acids. Trimming removed 6 bases at V and 9 bases at J, with 16 bases between. CDR3 sequence (DNA): TGTGCCAGTAGCCTCCTGCTAGACTTCACGCAGTATTTT. Its protein product is CASSLLLDFTQYF.

The gene calls are TRBV7-2 and TRBJ2-7; no firm D call. The CDR3 runs 14 residues. The germline V and J ends were trimmed by 1 base and 4 bases, with 11 bases remaining between them. Per the germline V gene, CDR1 is SGHTA and CDR2 is FQGNSA. The CDR3 nucleotides read TGTGCCAGCAGCTTAGTCGTGACCTCGTACGAGCAGTACTTC. Residues: CASSLVVTSYEQYF.

The chain links TRBV18 to TRBJ2-1, with 9 positions matching TRBD2. This CDR3 is 18 amino acids long. Losses at the gene ends were 5 bases for V and 0 bases for J; bases not matched to a gene: 11. Germline V gene data show CDR1 as KGHSH and CDR2 as LQKENI. The CDR3 reads CASSTMSGGPSSYNEQFF. DNA for the CDR3: TGTGCCAGCTCAACCATGAGCGGGGGGCCGAGCTCCTACAATGAGCAGTTCTTC. Filled out from reference TRBV18 and TRBJ2-1, the complete variable domain reads NAGVMQNPRHLVRRRGQEARLRCSPMKGHSHVYWYRQLPEEGLKFMVYLQKENIIDESGMPKERFSAEFPKEGPSILRIQQVVRGDSAAYFCASSTMSGGPSSYNEQFFGPGTRLTVL.

This chain uses TRBV27 with TRBJ2-3; D gene unclear. V was cut by 5 bases and J by 0 bases, with 3 bases left in between. The V gene's germline CDR1 is MNHEY and CDR2 SMNVEV (reference sequence). This CDR3 has 12 residues. CDR3 sequence (DNA): TGTGCCAGCAGTCCCAGCACAGATACGCAGTATTTT. Its protein is CASSPSTDTQYF.

Written as DNA, the CDR3 is TGTGCCAGCAGCAAGGAGGGGGAGTTGACTGAAGCTTTCTTT. Protein product: CASSKEGELTEAFF. The rearrangement uses TRBV21-1 and TRBJ1-1. TRBV21-1 is flagged as a pseudogene. This CDR3 is 14 amino acids long.

The chain carries TRBV7-2 and TRBJ1-5; D unresolved. Germline V gives CDR1 SGHTA, CDR2 FQGNSA. The CDR3 extends over 12 amino acids. V was pared by 4 bases and J by 4 bases, with 5 bases between. CDR3 bases: TGTGCCAGCAGCTCTACAAATCAGCCCCAGCATTTT. Its protein product is CASSSTNQPQHF. The full variable domain, in which reference TRBV7-2 and TRBJ1-5 provide the parts outside the CDR3, is GAGVSQSPSNKVTEKGKDVELRCDPISGHTALYWYRQSLGQGLEFLIYFQGNSAPDKSGLPSDRFSAERTGGSVSTLTIQRTQQEDSAVYLCASSSTNQPQHFGDGTRLSIL.

The chain employs TRBV28 and TRBJ1-2, with unresolved D. Germline CDR1 MDHEN, CDR2 SYDVKM. The CDR3 contains 11 residues. The V end was cut by 5 bases, the J end by 8 bases, with 9 bases between. The CDR3 nucleotides are TGTGCCAGCAGTGCCCTCTGGGGCTACACCTTC. Translating gives CASSALWGYTF.

The chain recombines TRBV7-2 with TRBJ2-1, with a possible D match to TRBD2 (6 bases). The CDR3 extends over 16 amino acids. V lost 5 bases, J lost 0 bases, and 14 bases lay in between. Germline CDR1 SGHTA, CDR2 FQGNSA. This chain's CDR3 is CASSPGLRGSYNEQFF. CDR3 coding DNA: TGTGCCAGCAGCCCGGGACTTCGGGGCTCCTACAATGAGCAGTTCTTC.

J is TRBJ1-5 and V is TRBV7-9, with 10 bases that match TRBD1. CDR1 is SEHNR, CDR2 FQNEAQ, per germline (reference sequence). The CDR3 is 16 amino acids. Unmatched junction bases numbered 11, after V lost 5 bases and J lost 7 bases. The CDR3 spells CASSPMTGGGNQPQHF. The CDR3 DNA follows: TGTGCCAGCAGCCCTATGACAGGGGGCGGTAACCAGCCCCAGCATTTT.

The V gene is TRBV4-1, the J gene TRBJ1-4; D may be TRBD1 (5 bases). CDR1 is MGHRA, CDR2 YSYEKL, per germline. The CDR3 has 14 residues. V lost 4 bases and J 5 bases, leaving 11 bases between the germline ends. Here the CDR3 reads CASSLTAMNEKLFF. CDR3 DNA sequence: TGCGCCAGCAGCCTGACAGCCATGAATGAAAAACTGTTTTTT.

This chain joins TRBV7-6 and TRBJ1-3, with D hard to call. The CDR3 runs to 15 residues. CDR1 SGHVS and CDR2 FNYEAQ come from the germline V gene. V was pared by 2 bases and J by 0 bases, with 8 bases between. The CDR3 coding sequence is TGTGCCAGCAGCTTAAGGGCAGACTCTGGAAACACCATATATTTT. Protein: CASSLRADSGNTIYF.

This clone was found a few times. The CDR3 DNA is TGTGCCACCCTGACAGATTATAATTCACCCCTCCACTTT. As protein: CATLTDYNSPLHF. V and J are TRBV6-1 and TRBJ1-6; the D gene is possibly TRBD1 (5 bases). Germline V CDR1 and CDR2: MNHNS, SASEGT. CDR3 length: 13 residues. Between the trimmed V and J ends, which lost 10 bases and 4 bases, there was a span of 11 bases.

This clone appeared once. The chain's CDR3 is CAWSVWDRGYGYTF. The CDR3 coding sequence is TGTGCCTGGAGTGTATGGGACAGGGGCTATGGCTACACCTTC. The rearrangement links TRBV30 to TRBJ1-2, with 10 nucleotides matching TRBD1. Trimming removed 0 bases from V and 4 bases from J; junction bases left unmatched: 2. This CDR3 has 14 amino acids. Per germline, CDR1 GTSNPN and CDR2 SVGIG (reference sequence).

This clone was seen once. This sequence joins TRBV15 and TRBJ1-5; no definite D call. The CDR3 is made up of 13 amino acids. CDR1 LNHNV and CDR2 YYDKDF come from the germline V gene (reference sequence). The V end was cut by 5 bases, the J end by 2 bases, with 7 bases between. The CDR3 nucleotides are TGTGCCACCAGCCTCGGGGGCAATCAGCCCCAGCATTTT. Amino acid sequence: CATSLGGNQPQHF.

This clone was seen more than once but under ten times. The V gene is TRBV9, the J gene TRBJ2-1; 8 nucleotides agree with TRBD2. Germline V gives CDR1 SGDLS, CDR2 YYNGEE. The J segment lost 5 bases and the V segment lost 2 bases, leaving 9 bases of the junction unmatched. The CDR3 is made up of 16 amino acids. The CDR3 bases are TGTGCCAGCAGCGTCCCGAGCGGGGGCCTCGACAATGAGCAGTTCTTC. It specifies CASSVPSGGLDNEQFF.

The V call is TRBV19, the J call TRBJ1-2; TRBD1 might be the D (6 bases). CDR3 size: 14 residues. V lost 0 bases and J 6 bases, leaving 11 bases between the germline ends. Germline values: CDR1 LNHDA, CDR2 SQIVND (reference sequence). CDR3 nucleotides: TGTGCCAGTAGTATAGACAGGGGATGGAATGGCTACACCTTC. It is translated as CASSIDRGWNGYTF.

A few counts support this clone. V usage is TRBV6-5 and J usage is TRBJ2-7; D possibly matches TRBD1 or TRBD2 (7 bases each). V was trimmed by 5 bases and J by 3 bases, leaving 11 bases between them. This CDR3 comprises 13 residues. Looked up from germline, CDR1 is MNHEY and CDR2 is SVGAGI. CDR3 loop: CASSPGGDYEQYF. The CDR3 DNA reads TGTGCCAGCAGTCCAGGGGGGGACTACGAGCAGTACTTC.

The CDR3: CASSDFYRGNTEAFF. CDR3 DNA: TGTGCCAGCAGTGATTTCTACAGGGGGAACACTGAAGCTTTCTTT. The rearrangement links TRBV6-1 to TRBJ1-1, with 7 bases fitting TRBD1. This CDR3 region has 15 residues. Germline CDR1 MNHNS, CDR2 SASEGT. V trimming: 3 bases; J trimming: 1 base; junction bases outside the gene matches: 5.

The J gene is TRBJ2-1, the V gene TRBV27; TRBD1 agrees at 11 bases. This CDR3 has 15 residues. Germline assignment: CDR1 MNHEY and CDR2 SMNVEV (reference sequence). Losses at the gene ends were 5 bases for V and 6 bases for J; bases not matched to a gene: 6. Here the CDR3 reads CASSLTGTGGNEQFF. CDR3 sequence (DNA): TGTGCCAGCAGTCTGACCGGGACAGGGGGCAATGAGCAGTTCTTC.

With regard to this clone: The same CDR3 can be traced to other DNA sequences in this sample. The chain employs TRBV7-3 and TRBJ2-2; 15 nucleotides agree with TRBD2. This CDR3 is built from 16 residues. The germline V gene encodes CDR1 SGHTA and CDR2 FQGTGA. V trimming: 5 bases; J trimming: 4 bases; junction bases outside the gene matches: 2. As DNA, the CDR3 is TGTGCCAGCAGCCTGGGACTAGCGGGGGGCACCGGGGAGCTGTTTTTT. It encodes CASSLGLAGGTGELFF.

This chain connects TRBV6-6 to TRBJ2-7; D gene uncertain. CDR3 length: 11 residues. The V end lost 7 bases, the J end lost 7 bases, and 11 bases lay between the germline ends. The germline V gene has CDR1 MNHNY and CDR2 SVGAGI (reference sequence). The CDR3 region has the DNA TGTGCCAGCACCTCAAGCAGGGAGCAGTACTTC. This gives the protein CASTSSREQYF.